This T cell receptor beta chain was documented in a study of OX40 agonist ivuxolimab in advanced cancers. Study-level background: The patients' treatment was ivuxolimab, an agonistic anti-OX40 (CD134) antibody. General observations from the study: Expanded clones tended on average to be more numerous among CD8+ T cells than CD4+.

Germline V CDR1 and CDR2: SGDLS, YYNGEE. The J segment lost 2 bases and the V segment lost 6 bases, leaving 7 bases of the junction unmatched. The CDR3 is 14 residues long. On this clone itself: Its antigen is unidentified.

Clones were read by immunoSEQ multiplex PCR, and TCRdb kept only the in-frame ones, dropping some. In the table there are 80,000 to 100,000 clones, roughly 91% of which are singletons. The specimen comprised CD4+ or CD8+ T cells sorted from blood, sampled in a trial of the OX40 agonist ivuxolimab. The receptor was derived from an adult with an advanced solid tumor such as melanoma, head and neck, liver or kidney cancer. The chain links TRBV9 to TRBJ2-7; TRBD2 aligns across 8 bases. The CDR3 region has the DNA TGTGCCAGCACCGGGGGGGCAGAAGCCTACGAGCAGTACTTC. Its translation is CASTGGAEAYEQYF.